These 20 T cell receptor beta chains share one sample of origin, sequenced in a study of cytotoxic CD8 clonotypes in ibrutinib-treated CLL. This table comes from immunoSEQ multiplex PCR, and its TCRdb copy is limited to in-frame clones, with some not included. The sample has roughly 180,000 clones, 84% seen once. The sequenced sample was PBMCs, obtained after 24 months of ibrutinib treatment. The receptors were gathered from a human donor with chronic lymphocytic leukemia.

The rearrangement links TRBV18 to TRBJ2-1; TRBD1 agrees at 7 bases. V was pared by 1 base and J by 7 bases, with 4 bases of the junction left unmatched. The V gene's germline CDR1 is KGHSH and CDR2 LQKENI. This CDR3 is 14 amino acids long. The CDR3 region is CASSPRTQGNEQFF. Written as DNA, the CDR3 is TGTGCCAGCTCACCACGTACACAGGGGAATGAGCAGTTCTTC.

The rearrangement joins TRBV19 to TRBJ1-4; D is ambiguous. Germline V gene sequence: CDR1 LNHDA, CDR2 SQIVND (reference sequence). The CDR3 length is 11 residues. Trimming left V 8 bases short and J 8 bases short, with 9 bases between. CDR3 region: CASSSVEKLFF. The DNA for the CDR3 is TGTGCCAGTTCGTCAGTCGAAAAACTGTTTTTT.

The V gene is TRBV5-5, the J gene TRBJ1-1; tentative D call: TRBD1 (6 bases). Germline V gene lookup returns CDR1 SGHKS and CDR2 YYEKEE (reference sequence). Trimming took 4 bases from V and 8 from J, leaving 12 bases between them. CDR3 length equals 12 residues. CDR3 in amino acids: CASSLRTEEAFF. The CDR3 bases are TGTGCCAGCAGCCTAAGGACAGAAGAAGCTTTCTTT.

The chain recombines TRBV6-1 with TRBJ2-3; D is unclear. The CDR3 has 13 residues. V was shortened by 4 bases and J by 2 bases, with 7 bases between the two germline ends. Germline CDR1 is MNHNS and CDR2 is SASEGT. In DNA form, the CDR3 reads TGTGCCAGCAGTGCGCCCCCCACAGATACGCAGTATTTT. Translated: CASSAPPTDTQYF.

This clone was seen once. The CDR3 sequence is CASSPRVALNYGYTF. The CDR3 DNA sequence: TGTGCCAGCAGCCCGCGAGTGGCGCTGAACTATGGCTACACCTTC. The rearrangement joins TRBV7-9 to TRBJ1-2, with D uncertain. Germline CDR1 and CDR2: SEHNR and FQNEAQ (reference sequence). This CDR3 is built from 15 residues. The ends were cut back, 5 bases at V and 2 bases at J, with 15 bases in the middle.

V gene TRBV7-6 combines with J gene TRBJ1-6; 7 nucleotides match TRBD1. The J segment lost 10 bases and the V segment lost 5 bases, leaving 14 bases of the junction unmatched. This CDR3 comprises 16 residues. Germline-derived CDR1 and CDR2 are SGHVS and FNYEAQ. CDR3 in amino acids: CASSVLQTGRRSPLHF. The CDR3 DNA follows: TGTGCCAGCAGCGTGCTTCAGACAGGGCGGAGGTCACCCCTCCACTTT.

J is TRBJ1-1 and V is TRBV7-2; D unresolved. V dropped 3 bases and J dropped 2 bases, with 16 bases sitting between them. The CDR3 is 16 amino acids. The germline CDR1 and CDR2 sequences are SGHTA and FQGNSA. CDR3 DNA: TGTGCCAGCAGCTTTTCACCGTCCGGTGTCAACACTGAAGCTTTCTTT. This encodes CASSFSPSGVNTEAFF.

This clone has just one count. This sequence joins TRBV6-7 and TRBJ2-7; D is undetermined. TRBV6-7 is an open reading frame whose function is uncertain. V lost 5 bases to trimming and J lost 4 bases, with 12 bases between them. The CDR3 spans 13 residues. CDR3 amino acids: CASSHNSVYEQYF. DNA for the CDR3: TGTGCCAGCAGTCACAACTCGGTATACGAGCAGTACTTC.

J is TRBJ2-3 and V is TRBV11-2, with no clear D. The CDR3 has 11 amino acids. V was pared by 3 bases and J by 6 bases, with 4 bases between. Germline V lookup: CDR1 SGHAT, CDR2 FQNNGV. This CDR3 is CASSFVDTQYF. DNA for the CDR3: TGTGCCAGCAGCTTCGTGGATACGCAGTATTTT.

This chain joins TRBV7-3 and TRBJ2-7; 9 nucleotides match TRBD2. The V segment lost 1 base and the J segment 3 bases; nucleotides outside the gene matches: 10. Germline CDR1 and CDR2: SGHTA and FQGTGA. The length of the CDR3 is 17 residues. The CDR3 sequence: CASSLIPSASGNYEQYF. CDR3 nucleotide sequence: TGTGCCAGCAGCTTAATCCCCTCGGCTAGCGGGAACTACGAGCAGTACTTC.

This clone was seen only once. This chain uses TRBV28 with TRBJ1-2; D may be TRBD1 (5 bases). Germline-derived CDR1 and CDR2 are MDHEN and SYDVKM. Trimming left V 5 bases short and J 1 base short, with 8 bases between. The CDR3 is made up of 13 amino acids. The CDR3 bases are TGTGCCAGCAGTCCCGGGGGTAACTATGGCTACACCTTC. Translated, it gives CASSPGGNYGYTF.

This clone was counted once. The gene calls are TRBV5-1 and TRBJ1-4; perhaps TRBD1 as D (6 bases). The V end was cut by 0 bases, the J end by 8 bases, with 8 bases between. Germline V gives CDR1 SGHRS, CDR2 YFSETQ. This CDR3 contains 13 residues. DNA of the CDR3: TGCGCCAGCAGCTTGGGGGGGCACGAAAAACTGTTTTTT. Its translation: CASSLGGHEKLFF.

V is TRBV29-1 and J is TRBJ2-3, with D unclear. Germline loops: CDR1 SQVTM, CDR2 ANQGSEA. CDR3 size: 13 residues. Trimming took 6 bases from V and 2 from J, leaving 12 bases between them. CDR3 sequence (DNA): TGCAGCGTCTTGGACCACAACACAGATACGCAGTATTTT. The encoded protein is CSVLDHNTDTQYF.

The chain has TRBV7-3 and TRBJ1-4; D remains unclear. Trimming left V 0 bases short and J 5 bases short, with 13 bases between. Germline CDR1 reads SGHTA; CDR2 reads FQGTGA. The CDR3 contains 16 residues. The CDR3 bases are TGTGCCAGCAGCTTAACGGTTCAACAAGAGAATGAAAAACTGTTTTTT. Translating it yields CASSLTVQQENEKLFF.

The chain recombines TRBV9 with TRBJ1-1; D unclear. The CDR3 has 14 residues. V lost 4 bases, J lost 1 base, and 11 bases lay in between. Looked up from germline, CDR1 is SGDLS and CDR2 is YYNGEE. The CDR3 here is CASSWVGPNTEAFF. CDR3 bases: TGTGCCAGCAGCTGGGTTGGGCCGAACACTGAAGCTTTCTTT.

This chain joins TRBV7-2 and TRBJ2-1, with D perhaps TRBD1 (6 bases). V lost 2 bases and J 8 bases, leaving 13 bases between the germline ends. The germline gives CDR1 SGHTA, CDR2 FQGNSA. This CDR3 contains 14 residues. The CDR3 nucleotides are TGTGCCAGCAGCTTATTGAGGACAGCCCATGAGCAGTTCTTC. It codes for CASSLLRTAHEQFF.

This clone has just one count. This sequence joins TRBV27 and TRBJ2-1, with D tentatively TRBD2 (6 bases). The V and J ends lost 10 bases and 0 bases respectively, with 19 bases between them. This CDR3 spans 16 amino acids. Per germline, CDR1 MNHEY and CDR2 SMNVEV (reference sequence). The chain's CDR3 is CATSLWGDRSYNEQFF. The CDR3 coding sequence is TGTGCCACCTCCTTGTGGGGGGACCGCTCCTACAATGAGCAGTTCTTC.

The V call is TRBV28, the J call TRBJ1-4, with D unclear. The ends were cut back, 5 bases at V and 7 bases at J, with 17 bases in the middle. The germline V gene has CDR1 MDHEN and CDR2 SYDVKM. This CDR3 comprises 15 residues. The CDR3 loop reads CASSRPSPLSEKLFF. CDR3 in DNA: TGTGCCAGCAGTCGCCCCAGCCCTCTGAGTGAAAAACTGTTTTTT.

The chain couples TRBV5-1 to TRBJ1-2; D may be TRBD1 (5 bases). The CDR3 totals 15 residues. V lost 0 bases and J lost 7, with 16 bases in between. Germline CDR1 SGHRS, CDR2 YFSETQ. As DNA, the CDR3 is TGCGCCAGCAGCTTGGTAGGGGCCTCGGCGTTTGGCTACACCTTC. This gives the protein CASSLVGASAFGYTF. The variable domain in full, completed from reference TRBV5-1 and TRBJ1-2, reads KAGVTQTPRYLIKTRGQQVTLSCSPISGHRSVSWYQQTPGQGLQFLFEYFSETQRNKGNFPGRFSGRQFSNSRSEMNVSTLELGDSALYLCASSLVGASAFGYTFGSGTRLTVV.

The CDR3 protein is CASSSDPGNYGYTF. CDR3 nucleotide sequence: TGTGCCAGCAGTTCCGACCCAGGGAACTATGGCTACACCTTC. The rearrangement joins TRBV27 to TRBJ1-2; a weak D match, TRBD1 (5 bases). The germline V gene encodes CDR1 MNHEY and CDR2 SMNVEV (reference sequence). The CDR3 length is 14 residues. The V and J ends lost 4 bases and 2 bases respectively, with 11 bases between them.